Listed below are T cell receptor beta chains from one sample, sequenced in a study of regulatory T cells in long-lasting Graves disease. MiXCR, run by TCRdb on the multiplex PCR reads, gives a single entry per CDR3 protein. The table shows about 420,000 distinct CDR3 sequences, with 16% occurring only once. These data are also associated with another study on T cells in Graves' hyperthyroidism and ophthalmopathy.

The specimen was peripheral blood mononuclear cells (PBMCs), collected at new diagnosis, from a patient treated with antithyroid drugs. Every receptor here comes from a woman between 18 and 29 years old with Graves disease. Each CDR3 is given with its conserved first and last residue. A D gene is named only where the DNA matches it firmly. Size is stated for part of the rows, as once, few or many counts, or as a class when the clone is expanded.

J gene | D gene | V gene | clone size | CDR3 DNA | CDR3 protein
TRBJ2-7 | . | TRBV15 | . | TGTGCCACCAGCGGGTCTAGCGAATCCTACGAGCAGTACTTC | CATSGSSESYEQYF
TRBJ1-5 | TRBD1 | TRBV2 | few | TGTGCCAGCAGTCGCCAACAGGGGGGAAATCAGCCCCAGCATTTT | CASSRQQGGNQPQHF
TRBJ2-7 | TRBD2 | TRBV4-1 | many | TGCGCCAGCAGCCAAGGTCAAGCTAGCGGGAAATACGAGCAGTACTTC | CASSQGQASGKYEQYF
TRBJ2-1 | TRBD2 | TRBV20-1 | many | TGCAGTGCTAGAGTGGGCGGGAGGTATGATGAGCAGTTCTTC | CSARVGGRYDEQFF
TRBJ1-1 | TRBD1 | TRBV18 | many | TGTGCCAGCTCCCGACAGGGATCGAACACTGAAGCTTTCTTT | CASSRQGSNTEAFF
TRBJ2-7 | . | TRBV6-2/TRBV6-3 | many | TGTGCCAGCAGTTTCTCCGGTTCCGAGCAGTACTTC | CASSFSGSEQYF
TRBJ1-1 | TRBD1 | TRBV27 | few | TGTGCCAGCAGTTTAAACCCGGGACAGGGGAACACTGAAGCTTCCTTT | CASSLNPGQGNTEASF
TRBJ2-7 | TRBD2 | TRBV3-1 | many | TGTGCCAGCAGCCAAGATCCATACCGAAGACTAGCTTCTTTCTACGAGCAGTACTTC | CASSQDPYRRLASFYEQYF
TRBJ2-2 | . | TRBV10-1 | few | TGCGCCAGCAGTGCTTGGGACTCCGGGGAGCTGTTTTTT | CASSAWDSGELFF
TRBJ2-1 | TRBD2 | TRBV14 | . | TGTGCCAGCAGCCAAGAAGTCGCGGGAGCTTACAATGAGCAGTTCTTC | CASSQEVAGAYNEQFF
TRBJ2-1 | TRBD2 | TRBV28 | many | TGTGCCAGCAGCCCTAATCTAGCGGACTCCTACAATGAGCAGTTCTTC | CASSPNLADSYNEQFF
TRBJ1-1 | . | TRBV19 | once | TGTGCCAGTTACGGCAGGGTAGGGCCTGAAGCTTTCTTT | CASYGRVGPEAFF
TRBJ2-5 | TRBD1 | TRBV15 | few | TGTGCCACCAGCAGATCGTACGGGACAGGGAAGGAGACCCAGTACTTC | CATSRSYGTGKETQYF
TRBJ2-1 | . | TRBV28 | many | TGTGCCAGCAGTCAGGGGATATTGCAGGGTGAGCAGTTCTTC | CASSQGILQGEQFF
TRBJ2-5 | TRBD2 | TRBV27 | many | TGTGCCAGCAGTTCCGGACTAGCGGGAGGAGGGGGGGAGACCCAGTACTTC | CASSSGLAGGGGETQYF
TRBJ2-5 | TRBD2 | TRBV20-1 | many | TGCAGTGCTCGGCGGGGGAGCGAGACCCAGTACTTC | CSARRGSETQYF
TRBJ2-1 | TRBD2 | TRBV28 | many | TGTGCCAGCAGTCTAAGCGGGAGTGGGTATGAGCAGTTCTTC | CASSLSGSGYEQFF
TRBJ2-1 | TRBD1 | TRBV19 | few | TGTGCCAGTAGTATGGGACAGGGGGCCTCCTACAATGAGCAGTTCTTC | CASSMGQGASYNEQFF
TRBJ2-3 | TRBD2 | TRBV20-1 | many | TGCAGTGCGGGAGGGGCCGATACGCAGTATTTT | CSAGGADTQYF
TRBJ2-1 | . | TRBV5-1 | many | TGCGCCAGCAGCCCCGGGGGTACGGCCTACAATGAGCAGTTCTTC | CASSPGGTAYNEQFF
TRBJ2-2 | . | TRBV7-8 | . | TGTGCCAGCAGCTTCAGAGATTCCAGGGAGCTGTTTTTT | CASSFRDSRELFF
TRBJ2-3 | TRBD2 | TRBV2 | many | TGTGCCAGCAGTGCACTACTTCTAGCGGGGGCCACAGATACGCAGTATTTT | CASSALLLAGATDTQYF
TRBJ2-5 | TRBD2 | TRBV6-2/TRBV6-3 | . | TGTGCCAGCAGGAGAGGACTAGCGGGAGAGGGGAACAGGGCGGAGACCCAGTACTTC | CASRRGLAGEGNRAETQYF
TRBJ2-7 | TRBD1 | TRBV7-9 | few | TGTGCCAGCAGCTTTATACAAGGGACAGGGTTCTACGAGCAGTACTTC | CASSFIQGTGFYEQYF
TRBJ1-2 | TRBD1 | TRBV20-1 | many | TGCAGTGCCCATTACAGGGGGAACTATGGCTACACCTTC | CSAHYRGNYGYTF
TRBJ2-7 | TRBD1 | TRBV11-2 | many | TGTGCCAGCAGCTTAAGGACAGGGCTCTACGAGCAGTACTTC | CASSLRTGLYEQYF
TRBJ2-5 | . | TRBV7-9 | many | TGTGCCAGCAGCTTAGCGCTGGCTAGCCAAGAGACCCAGTACTTC | CASSLALASQETQYF
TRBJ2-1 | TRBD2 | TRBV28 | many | TGTGCCAGCAGTTTATTGGCGGGAGGGAACAATGAGCAGTTCTTC | CASSLLAGGNNEQFF
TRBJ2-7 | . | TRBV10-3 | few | TGTGCCATTCCGAACTTTCACAGGCGAACCTTTTCTCGCGAGCAGTACTTC | CAIPNFHRRTFSREQYF
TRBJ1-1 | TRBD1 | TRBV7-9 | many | TGTGCCAGCAGCCCCGGCGCAGGGGGCGTAAGCGGGAGCACTGAAGCTTTCTTT | CASSPGAGGVSGSTEAFF
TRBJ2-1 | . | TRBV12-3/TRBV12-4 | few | TGTGCCAGCACCACCCGGGAGTCAGTTTACAATGAGCAGTTCTTC | CASTTRESVYNEQFF
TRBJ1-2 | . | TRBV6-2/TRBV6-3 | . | TGTGCCAGCAGCGTGGGGGACATCTACACCTTC | CASSVGDIYTF
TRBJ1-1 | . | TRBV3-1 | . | TGTGCCAGCAGCCCTGTGGGAATGAACACTGAAGCTTTCTTT | CASSPVGMNTEAFF
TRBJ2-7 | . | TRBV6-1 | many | TGTGCCAGCAGTGAGCGTCGGACCGGGTCGGTCTACGAGCAGTACTTC | CASSERRTGSVYEQYF
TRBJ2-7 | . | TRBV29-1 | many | TGCAGCGTTGGGTGGGGAAGCTCCTACGAGCAGTACTTC | CSVGWGSSYEQYF
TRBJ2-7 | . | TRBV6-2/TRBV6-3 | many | TGTGCCAGCGGGGGGGACAGGACCTCCTACGAGCAGTACTTC | CASGGDRTSYEQYF
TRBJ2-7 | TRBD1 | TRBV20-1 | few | TGCAGTCATGGACAGGGGGATCTCTACGAGCAGTACTTC | CSHGQGDLYEQYF
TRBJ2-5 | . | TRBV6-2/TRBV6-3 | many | TGTGCCAGCAGTTACGGGTCCCAAGAGACCCAGTACTTC | CASSYGSQETQYF
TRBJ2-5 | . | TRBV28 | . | TGTGCCAGCAGCTTGGATGGACTACCTGGGAAGACCCAGTACTTC | CASSLDGLPGKTQYF
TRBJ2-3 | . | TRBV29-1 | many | TGCAGCGCCCATTTGGGGCTCAGCCGCGATACGCAGTATTTT | CSAHLGLSRDTQYF
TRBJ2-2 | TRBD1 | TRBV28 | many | TGTGCCAGCAGTTCGGGACAGCTGACCGGGGAGCTGTTTTTT | CASSSGQLTGELFF
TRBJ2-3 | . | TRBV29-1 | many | TGCAGCGTTGACCATTACCCTAGCACAGATACGCAGTATTTT | CSVDHYPSTDTQYF
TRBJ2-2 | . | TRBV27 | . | TGTGCCAGCAGTTTTCCGCAGGGAGGCACCGGGGAGCTGTTTTTT | CASSFPQGGTGELFF
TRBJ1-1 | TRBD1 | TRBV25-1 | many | TGTGCCAGCAGCGCCGGGACAGGGTCTATCAACACTGAAGCTTTCTTT | CASSAGTGSINTEAFF
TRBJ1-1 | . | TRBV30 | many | TGTGCCTGGACACCTGGGCCGGGCAAGGGCACTGAAGCTTTCTTT | CAWTPGPGKGTEAFF
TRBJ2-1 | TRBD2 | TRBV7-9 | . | TGTGCCAGCAGACACCTTACGGGACTAGTATACAATGAGCAGTTCTTC | CASRHLTGLVYNEQFF
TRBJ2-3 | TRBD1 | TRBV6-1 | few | TGTGCCAGCAGCCCCCAGGGGGCCGGCACAGATACGCAGTATTTT | CASSPQGAGTDTQYF
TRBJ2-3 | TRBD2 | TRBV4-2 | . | TGTGCCAGCAGCTACTGGGAGGGCCTTACAGATACGCAGTATTTT | CASSYWEGLTDTQYF
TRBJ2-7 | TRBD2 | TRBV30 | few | TGTGCCTGGAGCTCCATTTCTAGCGGGGCCCGAGGCGAGCAGTACTTC | CAWSSISSGARGEQYF
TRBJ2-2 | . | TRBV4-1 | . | TGCGCCAGCAGCCGCGGGACAGTTGGGGAGCTGTTTTTT | CASSRGTVGELFF